This TCR beta chain appears in the sequencing data of a study of post-analysis software for immune sequencing data. CDR3 length equals 14 residues. With 5 bases removed from V and 3 bases from J, the gap between germline ends came to 12 bases. Germline lookup yields CDR1 SGHVS and CDR2 FQNEAQ. Study observations and caveats: The study found TRBV5-6, TRBV5-1 and TRBV20-1 among about five TRBV segments more frequent in patients than controls. Normalized Chao1 diversity in multiple sclerosis patients fell significantly below that of controls. Those samples that were prepared in the same batch co-clustered strongly by F measure.

Worth noting for this clonotype: What it binds is unknown.

cDNA libraries of TCR beta carried unique molecular identifiers. Starting from around 0.96 to 9.9 million T cells, the study yielded 460,000 or so cDNA molecules. TCRdb reanalysed the PCR reads using MiXCR and keeps one entry per CDR3 protein. The sample consists of about 800,000 distinct CDR3 sequences, 30% of them appearing once. Sequenced input: blood. The chain carries TRBV7-8 and TRBJ2-3; no firm D call. The origin of this receptor is a girl aged 10 to 17 with multiple sclerosis. CDR3 DNA: TGTGCCAGCAGCCCCTGGACCCGAACAGATACGCAGTATTTT. Amino acid sequence: CASSPWTRTDTQYF.